This T cell receptor beta chain was profiled in a study of T-cell reconstitution after alpha-beta-depleted transplantation in children. The V gene end was trimmed by 8 bases and the J gene end by 8 bases; junction bases not matched to a gene: 12. CDR1 and CDR2 from the germline V gene are MNHNS and SASEGT. The CDR3 is 15 amino acids. This sample's TCRbeta library carried unique molecular identifier barcodes. MiXCR, applied by TCRdb to the PCR reads, yields one record per CDR3 protein. The data contain roughly 74,000 distinct CDR3 sequences, 18% of them singletons. This clonotype was picked up a small number of times.

The starting material was PBMCs, mostly from graft donor cells, obtained 360 days after TCRalphabeta/CD19-depleted stem cell transplant. The sequence was collected from a male patient between 2 and 15 years old who had a stem cell transplant for acute lymphoblastic leukemia, so the T cells may come from the graft donor. The chain employs TRBV6-1 and TRBJ2-7; TRBD2 aligns across 13 bases. DNA for the CDR3: TGTGCCAGCCAGAAGCGAGGACTAGCGGGAGCCCAGCAGTACTTC. Amino acid sequence: CASQKRGLAGAQQYF.